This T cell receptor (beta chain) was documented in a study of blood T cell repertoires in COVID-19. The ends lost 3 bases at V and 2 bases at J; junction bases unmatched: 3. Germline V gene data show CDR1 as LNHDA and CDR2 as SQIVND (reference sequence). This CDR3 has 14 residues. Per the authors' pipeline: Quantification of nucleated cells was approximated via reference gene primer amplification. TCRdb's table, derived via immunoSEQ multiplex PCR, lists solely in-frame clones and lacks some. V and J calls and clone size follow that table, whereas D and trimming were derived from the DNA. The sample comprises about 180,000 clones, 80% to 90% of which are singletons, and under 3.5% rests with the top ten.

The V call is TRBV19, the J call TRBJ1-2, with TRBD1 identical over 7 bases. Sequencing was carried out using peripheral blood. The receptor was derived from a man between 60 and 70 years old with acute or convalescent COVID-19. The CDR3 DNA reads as TGTGCCAGTAGTATCCCGGACAGGAACTATGGCTACACCTTC. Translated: CASSIPDRNYGYTF. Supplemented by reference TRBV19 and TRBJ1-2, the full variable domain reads DGGITQSPKYLFRKEGQNVTLSCEQNLNHDAMYWYRQDPGQGLRLIYYSQIVNDFQKGDIAEGYSVSREKKESFPLTVTSAQKNPTAFYLCASSIPDRNYGYTFGSGTRLTVV.